Listed below are T cell receptor beta chains from one sample, sequenced in a study of a mutant IDH1 vaccine in newly diagnosed glioma. Libraries were prepared by immunoSEQ multiplex PCR; TCRdb keeps only in-frame clonotypes and omits some of them. The data show over 45,000 clones, about 81% seen once. These TCRs are of unknown antigen specificity. This specimen consisted of PBMCs, obtained from a glioma patient whose treatment included an IDH1 peptide vaccine. Receptors originate from a man aged 25 to 40 with glioma. The CDR3 runs from the conserved cysteine through the conserved F or W. Fields, in order: clone size, J gene, D gene, V gene, CDR3 protein, CDR3 DNA. D genes are given only for firm matches. Expanded clones get a size class; other rows say once, few or many, or leave the size out.

clone size: .; J gene: TRBJ2-5; D gene: .; V gene: TRBV19; CDR3 protein: CASRTHRGRGGETQYF; CDR3 DNA: TGTGCCAGTAGGACTCACAGGGGAAGGGGAGGAGAGACCCAGTACTTC
clone size: .; J gene: TRBJ2-2; D gene: .; V gene: TRBV11-2; CDR3 protein: CASSLGTVGELFF; CDR3 DNA: TGTGCCAGCAGCTTGGGAACGGTCGGGGAGCTGTTTTTT
clone size: .; J gene: TRBJ2-5; D gene: TRBD1; V gene: TRBV27; CDR3 protein: CASSSMTGVPPETQYF; CDR3 DNA: TGTGCCAGCAGTTCCATGACAGGGGTCCCACCGGAGACCCAGTACTTC
clone size: .; J gene: TRBJ1-5; D gene: .; V gene: TRBV4-1; CDR3 protein: CASSQPGRAGPQHF; CDR3 DNA: TGCGCCAGCAGCCAACCCGGCAGAGCCGGGCCCCAGCATTTT
clone size: .; J gene: TRBJ2-7; D gene: .; V gene: TRBV2; CDR3 protein: CASSEQGAGYEQYF; CDR3 DNA: TGTGCCAGCAGTGAACAAGGGGCGGGGTACGAGCAGTACTTC
clone size: .; J gene: TRBJ1-5; D gene: TRBD1; V gene: TRBV2; CDR3 protein: CASKGTGGGQPQHF; CDR3 DNA: TGTGCCAGCAAGGGGACAGGGGGTGGTCAGCCCCAGCATTTT
clone size: .; J gene: TRBJ1-6; D gene: .; V gene: TRBV2; CDR3 protein: CASSGSGTRMGNSPLHF; CDR3 DNA: TGTGCCAGCAGTGGTTCCGGGACCCGCATGGGTAATTCACCCCTCCACTTT
clone size: few; J gene: TRBJ1-5; D gene: TRBD1; V gene: TRBV7-2; CDR3 protein: CASSLGTGHSNQPQHF; CDR3 DNA: TGTGCCAGCAGCTTAGGGACAGGACATAGCAATCAGCCCCAGCATTTT
clone size: few; J gene: TRBJ1-4; D gene: TRBD1; V gene: TRBV5-1; CDR3 protein: CASRNRGTNEKLFF; CDR3 DNA: TGCGCCAGCAGAAACAGGGGCACTAATGAAAAACTGTTTTTT
clone size: .; J gene: TRBJ2-1; D gene: .; V gene: TRBV5-1; CDR3 protein: CASSLATSSSYNEQFF; CDR3 DNA: TGCGCCAGCAGCTTGGCCACTTCGAGCTCCTACAATGAGCAGTTCTTC
clone size: .; J gene: TRBJ2-2; D gene: .; V gene: TRBV11-2; CDR3 protein: CASSFSGGFRIGELFF; CDR3 DNA: TGTGCCAGCAGCTTCTCCGGGGGCTTTCGTATCGGGGAGCTGTTTTTT
clone size: .; J gene: TRBJ2-6; D gene: TRBD1; V gene: TRBV5-1; CDR3 protein: CASSHSPGQGGPGANVLTF; CDR3 DNA: TGCGCCAGCAGCCATTCTCCGGGACAGGGAGGTCCTGGGGCCAACGTCCTGACTTTC
clone size: .; J gene: TRBJ2-2; D gene: .; V gene: TRBV15; CDR3 protein: CATTTGGELFF; CDR3 DNA: TGTGCCACCACTACAGGCGGGGAGCTGTTTTTT
clone size: .; J gene: TRBJ1-6; D gene: TRBD1; V gene: TRBV19; CDR3 protein: CASSTWDREVSPLHF; CDR3 DNA: TGTGCCAGTAGCACCTGGGACAGGGAAGTATCACCCCTCCACTTT
clone size: few; J gene: TRBJ2-7; D gene: .; V gene: TRBV27; CDR3 protein: CASYGPGGHSYEQYF; CDR3 DNA: TGTGCCAGCTATGGGCCCGGTGGCCACTCCTACGAGCAGTACTTC
clone size: .; J gene: TRBJ1-6; D gene: .; V gene: TRBV7-9; CDR3 protein: CASSARTRGGNSPLHF; CDR3 DNA: TGTGCCAGCAGCGCCCGAACCAGGGGAGGGAATTCACCCCTCCACTTT
clone size: .; J gene: TRBJ2-1; D gene: TRBD2; V gene: TRBV5-4; CDR3 protein: CASSGPGTSGGAGEQFF; CDR3 DNA: TGTGCCAGCAGCGGGCCGGGGACTAGCGGGGGGGCCGGTGAGCAGTTCTTC
clone size: .; J gene: TRBJ1-2; D gene: .; V gene: TRBV5-6; CDR3 protein: CASSWDVGARGYTF; CDR3 DNA: TGTGCCAGCAGCTGGGACGTCGGGGCGCGTGGCTACACCTTC
clone size: .; J gene: TRBJ2-1; D gene: TRBD1; V gene: TRBV6-5; CDR3 protein: CASSYSVGTGSNEQFF; CDR3 DNA: TGTGCCAGCAGTTACTCTGTCGGGACAGGGTCCAATGAGCAGTTCTTC
clone size: .; J gene: TRBJ2-1; D gene: .; V gene: TRBV7-2; CDR3 protein: CASTAARGRGNEQFF; CDR3 DNA: TGTGCCAGCACCGCCGCGAGGGGTAGAGGCAATGAGCAGTTCTTC
clone size: .; J gene: TRBJ2-4; D gene: TRBD2; V gene: TRBV4-1; CDR3 protein: CASSPGLAGGTAKNIQYF; CDR3 DNA: TGCGCCAGCAGCCCAGGACTAGCGGGGGGGACGGCCAAAAACATTCAGTACTTC
clone size: .; J gene: TRBJ1-1; D gene: .; V gene: TRBV4-1; CDR3 protein: CASSQVSGKTEAFF; CDR3 DNA: TGCGCCAGCAGCCAAGTGTCGGGGAAAACTGAAGCTTTCTTT
clone size: .; J gene: TRBJ2-7; D gene: TRBD1; V gene: TRBV10-2; CDR3 protein: CASMHRDRGHEQYF; CDR3 DNA: TGCGCCAGCATGCACCGGGACAGGGGCCACGAGCAGTACTTC
clone size: .; J gene: TRBJ1-1; D gene: TRBD1; V gene: TRBV5-1; CDR3 protein: CASSLGLGQGRTEAFF; CDR3 DNA: TGCGCCAGCAGCTTGGGCCTGGGACAGGGACGCACTGAAGCTTTCTTT
clone size: .; J gene: TRBJ1-6; D gene: .; V gene: TRBV5-1; CDR3 protein: CASSQRSDGNSPLHF; CDR3 DNA: TGCGCCAGCAGCCAGCGATCGGACGGGAATTCACCCCTCCACTTT
clone size: .; J gene: TRBJ2-7; D gene: TRBD2; V gene: TRBV4-1; CDR3 protein: CASSQAPRTSGAPSGYEQYF; CDR3 DNA: TGCGCCAGCAGCCAAGCGCCGCGGACTAGCGGGGCCCCGTCGGGCTATGAGCAGTACTTC
clone size: .; J gene: TRBJ2-3; D gene: .; V gene: TRBV9; CDR3 protein: CASSVGGADTQYF; CDR3 DNA: TGTGCCAGCAGCGTAGGTGGTGCAGATACGCAGTATTTT
clone size: .; J gene: TRBJ1-3; D gene: .; V gene: TRBV7-8; CDR3 protein: CASTSGRTSHLISGNTIYF; CDR3 DNA: TGTGCCAGCACCAGCGGACGGACTTCACACCTGATTTCTGGAAACACCATATATTTT
clone size: .; J gene: TRBJ2-5; D gene: .; V gene: TRBV20-1; CDR3 protein: CSARETETQYF; CDR3 DNA: TGCAGTGCTAGAGAGACGGAGACCCAGTACTTC
clone size: .; J gene: TRBJ2-2; D gene: .; V gene: TRBV7-9; CDR3 protein: CASSLYGELFF; CDR3 DNA: TGTGCCAGCAGCTTATACGGGGAGCTGTTTTTT
clone size: .; J gene: TRBJ1-1; D gene: .; V gene: TRBV7-6; CDR3 protein: CASSPLRGTNTEAFF; CDR3 DNA: TGTGCCAGCAGTCCATTACGGGGAACGAACACTGAAGCTTTCTTT
clone size: few; J gene: TRBJ1-5; D gene: TRBD1; V gene: TRBV19; CDR3 protein: CASSRLGQGKMYQPQHF; CDR3 DNA: TGTGCCAGTAGTCGACTTGGACAGGGTAAGATGTATCAGCCCCAGCATTTT
clone size: few; J gene: TRBJ2-7; D gene: .; V gene: TRBV11-2; CDR3 protein: CASSLDGSGTGTYEQYF; CDR3 DNA: TGTGCCAGCAGCTTAGATGGGTCGGGGACGGGGACCTACGAGCAGTACTTC
clone size: .; J gene: TRBJ2-1; D gene: .; V gene: TRBV5-1; CDR3 protein: CASSFFTFSYNEQFF; CDR3 DNA: TGTGCCAGCAGCTTTTTCACCTTCTCCTACAATGAGCAGTTCTTC
clone size: .; J gene: TRBJ1-4; D gene: .; V gene: TRBV5-8; CDR3 protein: CASSSFVDPRELFF; CDR3 DNA: TGTGCCAGCAGTTCGTTCGTGGATCCCAGGGAACTGTTTTTT
clone size: .; J gene: TRBJ2-3; D gene: .; V gene: TRBV14; CDR3 protein: CASSQDLVGDTQYF; CDR3 DNA: TGTGCCAGCAGCCAAGATCTTGTGGGGGATACGCAGTATTTT
clone size: .; J gene: TRBJ1-1; D gene: .; V gene: TRBV6-1; CDR3 protein: CASGVRGDMNTEAFF; CDR3 DNA: TGTGCCAGCGGAGTACGGGGGGACATGAACACTGAAGCTTTCTTT
clone size: few; J gene: TRBJ1-6; D gene: .; V gene: TRBV13; CDR3 protein: CASSSAFGALHF; CDR3 DNA: TGTGCCAGCAGCTCGGCCTTCGGGGCCCTCCACTTT
clone size: once; J gene: TRBJ1-5; D gene: .; V gene: TRBV6-6; CDR3 protein: CASTFGGQNQPQHF; CDR3 DNA: TGTGCCAGCACTTTCGGGGGCCAAAATCAGCCCCAGCATTTT
clone size: .; J gene: TRBJ1-4; D gene: TRBD1; V gene: TRBV14; CDR3 protein: CASSPLTGDNNEKLFF; CDR3 DNA: TGTGCCAGCAGCCCACTGACAGGGGATAATAATGAAAAACTGTTTTTT
clone size: .; J gene: TRBJ2-7; D gene: TRBD2; V gene: TRBV10-3; CDR3 protein: CAISGTSGTYEQYF; CDR3 DNA: TGTGCCATCAGCGGGACTAGCGGGACTTACGAGCAGTACTTC
clone size: .; J gene: TRBJ2-5; D gene: TRBD2; V gene: TRBV5-6; CDR3 protein: CASTPLGGLADRKETQYF; CDR3 DNA: TGTGCCAGCACCCCTTTAGGGGGACTAGCGGACCGAAAAGAGACCCAGTACTTC
clone size: few; J gene: TRBJ1-1; D gene: .; V gene: TRBV27; CDR3 protein: CASRSQTGWDTEAFF; CDR3 DNA: TGTGCCAGCAGATCGCAGACCGGGTGGGACACTGAAGCTTTCTTT
clone size: .; J gene: TRBJ2-2; D gene: .; V gene: TRBV7-6; CDR3 protein: CASSLAAGQNTGELFF; CDR3 DNA: TGTGCCAGCAGCTTAGCGGCAGGGCAGAACACCGGGGAGCTGTTTTTT
clone size: once; J gene: TRBJ1-3; D gene: TRBD1; V gene: TRBV28; CDR3 protein: CASSPYWDSGNTIYF; CDR3 DNA: TGTGCCAGCAGTCCGTACTGGGACAGTGGAAACACCATATATTTT
clone size: .; J gene: TRBJ2-3; D gene: TRBD2; V gene: TRBV28; CDR3 protein: CASSSPSGGTDTQYF; CDR3 DNA: TGTGCCAGCAGTTCTCCTAGCGGGGGGACAGATACGCAGTATTTT
clone size: once; J gene: TRBJ2-7; D gene: TRBD1; V gene: TRBV5-1; CDR3 protein: CASSNTGATFSYEQYF; CDR3 DNA: TGCGCCAGCAGCAACACAGGGGCGACATTCTCCTACGAGCAGTACTTC
clone size: .; J gene: TRBJ2-2; D gene: .; V gene: TRBV7-9; CDR3 protein: CASSLAGTFGELFF; CDR3 DNA: TGTGCCAGCAGCTTAGCAGGGACATTCGGGGAGCTGTTTTTT